A single sample is the source of the 23 T cell receptor beta chains below, sequenced in a study of pediatric ulcerative colitis. The protocol was immunoSEQ multiplex PCR, while the TCRdb copy is restricted to in-frame clones and leaves out a portion. Here the sample spans 30,000 to 35,000 clones, around 80% being singletons. One to two pinch biopsies were taken from the rectum during colonoscopy. The sample was gut tissue. Every receptor here comes from a boy between 5 and 17 years old with mild ulcerative colitis.

The chain joins TRBV5-6 to TRBJ1-6; a possible D gene is TRBD1 (5 bases). The CDR3 runs to 13 residues. CDR1 and CDR2 (germline): SGHDT, YYEEEE. Trimming removed 9 bases at V and 8 bases at J, with 15 bases between. The CDR3 region has the DNA TGTGCCACCCGCCGGGGGTTTGATTCACCCCTCCACTTT. Translated: CATRRGFDSPLHF.

J is TRBJ2-3 and V is TRBV29-1; D possibly uses TRBD1 or TRBD2 (5 bases each). V dropped 4 bases and J dropped 2 bases, with 13 bases sitting between them. Germline V gives CDR1 SQVTM, CDR2 ANQGSEA. The CDR3 consists of 14 residues. As DNA, the CDR3 is TGCAGCGTTGTGCCGGGACCATCCACAGATACGCAGTATTTT. Translating it yields CSVVPGPSTDTQYF.

A remark on this clone: A junction end diverges from the germline sequence, so it may reflect a read error. The chain couples TRBV5-1 to TRBJ2-3; TRBD1 might be the D (5 bases). This CDR3 comprises 12 residues. CDR1 is SGHRS and CDR2 is YFSETQ in the germline V gene. The CDR3 region has the DNA TGCGCCAGCAGTAATCTCTCGGCAGGGCCTCTGTTT. It codes for CASSNLSAGPLF.

The chain recombines TRBV14 with TRBJ1-2, with 9 bases that match TRBD1. V dropped 2 bases and J dropped 6; count of bases not matched to a gene: 4. Germline-derived CDR1 and CDR2 are SGHDN and FVKESK. CDR3 size: 14 residues. CDR3 in DNA: TGTGCCAGCAGCCAACTTAGACAGGGGGATGGCTACACCTTC. As protein: CASSQLRQGDGYTF.

The chain links TRBV10-3 to TRBJ1-2; D not certain. V was cut by 0 bases and J by 2 bases, with 4 bases left in between. Germline V lookup: CDR1 ENHRY, CDR2 SYGVKD. This CDR3 contains 13 residues. In DNA form, the CDR3 reads TGTGCCATCAGTGAGTCGACAAACTATGGCTACACCTTC. Encoded protein: CAISESTNYGYTF.

There are a few counts of this clone. The chain combines TRBV9 with TRBJ2-2; 7 positions agree with TRBD1. CDR1 and CDR2 from the germline V gene are SGDLS and YYNGEE. J was trimmed by 7 bases and V by 4 bases; bases with no gene match: 7. The CDR3 loop spans 14 amino acids. Here the CDR3 DNA reads TGTGCCAGCAGCCCCGGGACAGTGGACGGGGAGCTGTTTTTT. As protein: CASSPGTVDGELFF.

Here the CDR3 reads CASSPWDMGYGYTF. DNA of the CDR3: TGTGCCAGCTCACCTTGGGATATGGGCTATGGCTACACCTTC. J is TRBJ1-2 and V is TRBV18, with D uncertain. There are 14 residues in the CDR3. Germline CDR1 reads KGHSH; CDR2 reads LQKENI. Trimming took 3 bases from V and 4 from J, leaving 12 bases between them. Looking up the rest from reference TRBV18 and TRBJ1-2 gives the full variable domain: NAGVMQNPRHLVRRRGQEARLRCSPMKGHSHVYWYRQLPEEGLKFMVYLQKENIIDESGMPKERFSAEFPKEGPSILRIQQVVRGDSAAYFCASSPWDMGYGYTFGSGTRLTVV.

V and J are TRBV30 and TRBJ2-7; the match to TRBD1 covers 7 bases. V trimming: 0 bases; J trimming: 2 bases; junction bases outside the gene matches: 4. Germline V gene data show CDR1 as GTSNPN and CDR2 as SVGIG (reference sequence). The CDR3 covers 14 residues. CDR3 protein: CAWSVGGQPYEQYF. DNA for the CDR3: TGTGCCTGGAGTGTAGGGGGACAGCCCTACGAGCAGTACTTC.

The V call is TRBV11-2, the J call TRBJ1-3, with D possibly TRBD1 on 6 matching bases. The CDR3 runs to 15 residues. The V gene lost 5 bases and the J gene lost 1 base, with 12 bases spanning the gap. Germline CDR1 SGHAT, CDR2 FQNNGV. CDR3 in DNA: TGTGCCAGCAGCCGGAACAGGGTTTCTGGAAACACCATATATTTT. As protein: CASSRNRVSGNTIYF.

This chain connects TRBV6-1 to TRBJ2-2, with 10 bases aligning to TRBD2. There are 15 residues in the CDR3. V trimming: 2 bases; J trimming: 6 bases; junction bases outside the gene matches: 3. Germline-derived CDR1 and CDR2 are MNHNS and SASEGT. This CDR3 reads CASSEKAGGPGELFF. The CDR3 coding sequence is TGTGCCAGCAGTGAAAAAGCGGGGGGGCCCGGGGAGCTGTTTTTT.

The V and J genes are TRBV30 and TRBJ2-5, with D hard to call. V was cut by 0 bases and J by 5 bases, with 4 bases left in between. Germline loops: CDR1 GTSNPN, CDR2 SVGIG (reference sequence). This CDR3 is 11 amino acids long. In DNA, the CDR3 is TGTGCCTGGAGTGTACGGGAGACCCAGTACTTC. Translated, it gives CAWSVRETQYF.

This chain links TRBV7-6 with TRBJ1-3; possibly TRBD1 for D (6 bases). Per germline, CDR1 SGHVS and CDR2 FNYEAQ. This CDR3 is built from 16 residues. V was cut by 2 bases and J by 2 bases, with 13 bases left in between. The CDR3 here is CASSLYREAAGNTIYF. CDR3 sequence (DNA): TGTGCCAGCAGCTTATACAGGGAGGCGGCTGGAAACACCATATATTTT.

The chain has TRBV11-3 and TRBJ1-1; D not certain. There are 13 residues in the CDR3. The germline CDR1 and CDR2 sequences are SGHNT and YENEEA. The V gene lost 5 bases and the J gene lost 0 bases, with 7 bases spanning the gap. The CDR3 bases are TGTGCCAGCAGCCGACGTATGAACACTGAAGCTTTCTTT. Translation gives CASSRRMNTEAFF.

CDR3 coding DNA: TGTGCCAGCAGCTTATCTAGGCAGGGCGATGGCTACACCTTC. This codes for CASSLSRQGDGYTF. This sequence joins TRBV11-2 and TRBJ1-2, with a weak D call TRBD1 (5 bases). V lost 2 bases and J lost 6, with 13 bases in between. Germline-derived CDR1 and CDR2 are SGHAT and FQNNGV. This CDR3 comprises 14 residues.

The chain has TRBV13 and TRBJ1-6, with D perhaps TRBD1 (6 bases). The CDR3 spans 15 residues. Germline assignment: CDR1 PRHDT and CDR2 FYEKMQ (reference sequence). The V end lost 6 bases, the J end lost 6 bases, and 15 bases lay between the germline ends. This CDR3 reads CASSSRGHVNSPLHF. In DNA form, the CDR3 reads TGTGCCAGCAGTTCACGGGGACACGTTAATTCACCCCTCCACTTT.

Points on this clone: This same CDR3 is encoded by further DNA sequences in the sample. V and J are TRBV5-1 and TRBJ2-7; D uncertain. This CDR3 contains 11 residues. V was pared by 3 bases and J by 3 bases, with 4 bases between. Germline CDR1 reads SGHRS; CDR2 reads YFSETQ. CDR3 amino acids: CASSSGYEQYF. The CDR3 DNA reads as TGCGCCAGCAGCTCTGGCTACGAGCAGTACTTC.

This clone was detected only once. The chain joins TRBV5-4 to TRBJ1-4; perhaps TRBD1 as D (6 bases). The germline V and J ends were trimmed by 5 bases and 5 bases, with 16 bases remaining between them. Germline V lookup: CDR1 SGHNT, CDR2 YYREEE (reference sequence). The CDR3 length is 15 residues. In nucleotides, the CDR3 is TGTGCCAGCAGGCGAGGAGGGGGTTCGAATGAAAAACTGTTTTTT. This sequence encodes CASRRGGGSNEKLFF.

The V gene is TRBV4-1, the J gene TRBJ2-7, with 7 bases aligning to TRBD1. This CDR3 has 16 amino acids. After removal of 3 bases from V and 1 base from J, the junction contained 9 bases not matched to a gene. Germline values: CDR1 MGHRA, CDR2 YSYEKL. The CDR3 DNA sequence: TGCGCCAGCAGCCAGGCCTCCGGGACAGCATCCTACGAGCAGTACTTC. This codes for CASSQASGTASYEQYF.

V and J are TRBV5-8 and TRBJ2-1; TRBD2 agrees at 9 bases. The V segment lost 0 bases and the J segment 6 bases; nucleotides outside the gene matches: 7. CDR3 length: 16 residues. Germline CDR1 is SGHTS and CDR2 is YDEGEE. Here the CDR3 DNA reads TGTGCCAGCAGCTTGGGGACTAGCGAGGGTAGCAATGAGCAGTTCTTC. Translated: CASSLGTSEGSNEQFF.

This chain uses TRBV5-1 with TRBJ2-1, with a possible D match to TRBD2 (5 bases). The V end lost 0 bases, the J end lost 12 bases, and 10 bases lay between the germline ends. Germline-derived CDR1 and CDR2 are SGHRS and YFSETQ. This CDR3 contains 12 residues. CDR3 residues: CASSLGSGRQFF. CDR3 coding DNA: TGCGCCAGCAGCTTGGGCAGCGGACGGCAGTTCTTC.

CDR3 in DNA: TGTGCCAGCAGCGGACAGGGGCGCTCCTACAATGAGCAGTTCTTC. Its translation is CASSGQGRSYNEQFF. V and J are TRBV7-8 and TRBJ2-1; 9 bases map to TRBD1. The germline V gene has CDR1 SGHVS and CDR2 FQNEAQ. V was clipped by 5 bases and J by 0 bases; unmatched bases: 2. The CDR3 is 15 residues long. The full variable domain, in which reference TRBV7-8 and TRBJ2-1 provide the parts outside the CDR3, is GAGVSQSPRYKVAKRGQDVALRCDPISGHVSLFWYQQALGQGPEFLTYFQNEAQLDKSGLPSDRFFAERPEGSVSTLKIQRTQQEDSAVYLCASSGQGRSYNEQFFGPGTRLTVL.

The J gene is TRBJ1-2, the V gene TRBV30; D gene uncertain. The CDR3 runs to 11 residues. Per the germline V gene, CDR1 is GTSNPN and CDR2 is SVGIG (reference sequence). V was cut by 4 bases and J by 8 bases, with 11 bases left in between. CDR3 residues: CAWMTLGGYTF. The CDR3 DNA sequence: TGTGCCTGGATGACCCTTGGAGGCTACACCTTC.

J is TRBJ1-3 and V is TRBV5-6; D is ambiguous. CDR3 length equals 13 residues. Germline V CDR1 and CDR2: SGHDT, YYEEEE. Trimming shortened V by 0 bases and J by 3 bases, and 4 bases separated the two germline ends. The CDR3 reads CASSLDGGNTIYF. CDR3 in DNA: TGTGCCAGCAGCTTGGACGGTGGAAACACCATATATTTT. Using reference TRBV5-6 and TRBJ1-3 for the parts outside the CDR3, the full variable domain is DAGVTQSPTHLIKTRGQQVTLRCSPKSGHDTVSWYQQALGQGPQFIFQYYEEEERQRGNFPDRFSGHQFPNYSSELNVNALLLGDSALYLCASSLDGGNTIYFGEGSWLTVV.